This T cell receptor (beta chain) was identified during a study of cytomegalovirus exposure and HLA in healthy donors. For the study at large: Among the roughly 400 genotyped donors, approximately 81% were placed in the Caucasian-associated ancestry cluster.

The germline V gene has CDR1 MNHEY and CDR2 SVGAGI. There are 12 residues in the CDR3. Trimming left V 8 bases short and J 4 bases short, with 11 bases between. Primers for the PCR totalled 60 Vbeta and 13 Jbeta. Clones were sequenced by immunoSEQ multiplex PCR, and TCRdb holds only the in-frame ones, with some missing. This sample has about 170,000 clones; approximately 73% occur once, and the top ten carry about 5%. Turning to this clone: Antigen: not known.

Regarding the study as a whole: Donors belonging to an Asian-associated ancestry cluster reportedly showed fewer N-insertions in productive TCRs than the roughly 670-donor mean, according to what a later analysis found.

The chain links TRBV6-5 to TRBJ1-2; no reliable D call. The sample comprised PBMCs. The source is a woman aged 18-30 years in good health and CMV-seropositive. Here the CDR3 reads CASADFSYGYTF. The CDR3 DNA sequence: TGTGCCAGCGCCGACTTCTCCTATGGCTACACCTTC.